Listed below are T cell receptor beta chains from one sample, sequenced in a study of cytomegalovirus exposure and HLA in healthy donors. Clones were sequenced by immunoSEQ multiplex PCR, and TCRdb holds only the in-frame ones, with some missing. The sample carries 120,000 or so clones, over 60% recorded once. Sequenced material: PBMCs. The receptor set was obtained from a middle-aged woman in good health and CMV-seropositive. Each CDR3 is given with its conserved first and last residue. Each record gives: J gene, V gene, clone size, D gene, CDR3 DNA, CDR3 protein. A D gene is named only where the DNA matches it firmly. Size tells how often a clone was seen (once, few, many) or the class of an expanded clone, and some rows leave it out.

TRBJ1-2 | TRBV6-1 | few | NA | TGTGCCAGCAGTGAAGCGACAGGATTTGTTTTTGACTACACCTTC | CASSEATGFVFDYTF
TRBJ2-2 | TRBV28 | few | TRBD2 | TGTGCCAGCAGTTCCGCCCAAGCGGGAGTACGGACCGGGGAGCTGTTTTTT | CASSSAQAGVRTGELFF
TRBJ2-5 | TRBV6-6 | few | NA | TGTGCCAGCAGTTACGGCGGGGTGTTAGAGACCCAGTACTTC | CASSYGGVLETQYF
TRBJ1-4 | TRBV9 | NA | NA | TGTGCCAGCAGCGTAAACTGGGGAGGCGAAAAACTGTTTTTT | CASSVNWGGEKLFF
TRBJ2-7 | TRBV5-1 | NA | NA | TGCGCCAGCAGCTTTGGCGGCTACGAGCAGTACTTC | CASSFGGYEQYF
TRBJ1-1 | TRBV30 | few | NA | TGTGCCTGGTGCAGGGGCCCGAACACTGAAGCTTTCTTT | CAWCRGPNTEAFF
TRBJ2-1 | TRBV5-1 | NA | TRBD1 | TGCGCCAGCAGCTTGGGACAGGGCTATGAGCAGTTCTTC | CASSLGQGYEQFF
TRBJ2-7 | TRBV7-7 | NA | NA | TGTGCTAGCAGCTCCTGCCGGGACATCTACTCCTACGAGCAGTACTTC | CASSSCRDIYSYEQYF
TRBJ1-1 | TRBV7-9 | NA | TRBD1 | TGTGCCAGCAGCGAGGTGGGACAGGGAGCTTTCTTT | CASSEVGQGAFF
TRBJ2-5 | TRBV5-1 | NA | TRBD1 | TGCGCCAGAGACTCCTACAGGGGGCAAAAGGAGACCCAGTACTTC | CARDSYRGQKETQYF
TRBJ1-2 | TRBV6-4 | few | TRBD1 | TGTGCCAGCAGTGACTCGAAGGCGAGCCAGGGGGGACGTGGCTACACCTTC | CASSDSKASQGGRGYTF
TRBJ1-2 | TRBV7-9 | NA | NA | TGTGCCAGCACCTCAGGACTGGGCAGCTATGGCTACACCTTC | CASTSGLGSYGYTF
TRBJ2-2 | TRBV7-8 | NA | TRBD1 | TGTGCCAGCAGCTGGCCGACAGGGGGCCCGAACACCGGGGAGCTGTTTTTT | CASSWPTGGPNTGELFF
TRBJ1-1 | TRBV9 | NA | NA | TGTGCCAGCAGCGGTACCGGGGGGTACACTGAAGCTTTCTTT | CASSGTGGYTEAFF
TRBJ2-7 | TRBV9 | few | TRBD1 | TGTGCCAGCAGCGGAGACAGGGGTCCCGAGCAGTACTTC | CASSGDRGPEQYF
TRBJ1-2 | TRBV28 | NA | TRBD1 | TGTGCCAGCAGTTTTCCGGAGGAAGACAGGGGGCTTGGCTACCCCTTC | CASSFPEEDRGLGYPF
TRBJ2-1 | TRBV6-1 | NA | TRBD2 | TGTGCCAGCAGTGAGACTAGCGGCTCCTACAATGAGCAGTTCTTC | CASSETSGSYNEQFF
TRBJ2-1 | TRBV5-8 | NA | TRBD2 | TGTGCCAGCACGTCGCGGGGACTAGCGGGCCTGAATGAGCAGTTCTTC | CASTSRGLAGLNEQFF
TRBJ2-3 | TRBV7-9 | few | TRBD1 | TGTGCCAGCAGGCGAACCCAGGGGGCAGGGTGGGGCACAGATACGCAGTATTTT | CASRRTQGAGWGTDTQYF
TRBJ2-7 | TRBV2 | NA | TRBD1 | TGTGCCAGTCACCGGACAGGCCGGACCTACGAGCAGTACTTC | CASHRTGRTYEQYF
TRBJ1-5 | TRBV15 | few | NA | TGTGCCACCAGCAGAGGCCAGGAACATACAAATCAGCCCCAGCATTTT | CATSRGQEHTNQPQHF
TRBJ1-1 | TRBV5-1 | NA | NA | TGCGCCAGCAGCTTGGGGCAGGTGAACACTGAAGCTTTCTTT | CASSLGQVNTEAFF
TRBJ2-3 | TRBV9 | few | TRBD2 | TGTGCCAGCAGCGTGGCAAGCGGCGGGGGAGATACGCAGTATTTT | CASSVASGGGDTQYF
TRBJ2-6 | TRBV5-1 | few | TRBD2 | TGCGCCAGCAGCCAAAGGACTAGCGGGGGGGCTCCGGGGGCCAACGTCCTGACTTTC | CASSQRTSGGAPGANVLTF
TRBJ2-7 | TRBV6-5 | NA | TRBD1 | TGTGCCAGCAGGAACCTGGCGGGACAGGGCCACGAGCAGTACTTC | CASRNLAGQGHEQYF
TRBJ2-1 | TRBV29-1 | few | TRBD2 | TGCAGCTCCCAACCGGGACTAGCTTACAATGAGCAGTTCTTC | CSSQPGLAYNEQFF
TRBJ2-3 | TRBV5-1 | NA | NA | TGCGCCAGCGGAGCTAGTTCCACAGATACGCAGTATTTT | CASGASSTDTQYF
TRBJ2-7 | TRBV5-1 | NA | TRBD1 | TGCGCCAGCAGCAACCCGGGACAGGGTTCTTACGAGCAGTACTTC | CASSNPGQGSYEQYF
TRBJ1-5 | TRBV6-6 | once | TRBD1 | TGTGCCAGCAGGCCTGACAGGGAACAGCCCCAGCATTTT | CASRPDREQPQHF
TRBJ2-2 | TRBV7-9 | NA | NA | TGTGCCAGCAGCTTAAGACCTCCGGGCACCGGGGAGCTGTTTTTT | CASSLRPPGTGELFF
TRBJ1-5 | TRBV30 | NA | TRBD1 | TGTGCCTGGAGTCCATATGGGACAGGGAGCAATCAGCCCCAGCATTTT | CAWSPYGTGSNQPQHF